The 28 T cell receptor beta chains reported below all come from one sample, sequenced in a study of tumor-infiltrating lymphocytes in primary liver carcinoma. Total RNA amounting to about 520 ng was the source from which TCR beta cDNA was made with a constant-region primer. Generation of the TCR beta libraries relied on three nested multiplex PCR rounds using slightly modified ARM-PCR. Running 10 cycles apiece, the first two PCR rounds relied on TRBV1-TRBV30 forward primers together with a C-beta reverse primer. One entry per CDR3 protein results from TCRdb running MiXCR on the multiplex PCR reads. The sample records roughly 30,000 distinct CDR3 sequences, 71% being singletons. Both RNA and DNA were isolated together from about 19-30 mg of bulk tissue that had not been sorted. Sequencing used liver tumor tissue from sampling region 3. The subset was: tumor region T3, left-lateral pole. These receptors originate from a woman aged 25 to 45 with primary liver carcinoma and hepatitis B virus infection.

V usage is TRBV28 and J usage is TRBJ1-2; D ambiguous. The V and J ends lost 7 bases and 2 bases respectively, with 17 bases between them. CDR3 length: 15 residues. CDR1 and CDR2 (germline): MDHEN, SYDVKM. For the CDR3, the DNA is TGTGCCAGCATCCAAGGAGAGGGTGCCAACTATGGCTACACCTTC. It is translated as CASIQGEGANYGYTF.

As regards this clonotype: This could be a read error, since a much larger clone is one nucleotide away. A read error is likely, as this CDR3 ends without the conserved phenylalanine or tryptophan. The V gene is TRBV7-9, the J gene TRBJ2-5; 8 bases agree with TRBD2. The CDR3 covers 15 residues. J was trimmed by 4 bases and V by 1 base; bases with no gene match: 5. Germline V gives CDR1 SEHNR, CDR2 FQNEAQ (reference sequence). In DNA form, the CDR3 reads TGTGCCAGCAGCTTAGAAGCGGGAGCTTCAGAGACCCAGTACTTA. It translates to CASSLEAGASETQYL.

In regard to this clonotype: Sequence at one end of the junction differs from germline and may be a read error. The V gene is TRBV6-6, the J gene TRBJ2-7, with 8 positions matching TRBD2. Germline loops: CDR1 MNHNY, CDR2 SVGAGI (reference sequence). The CDR3 spans 14 residues. CDR3 in amino acids: CARNSGTRTYEQHF. The CDR3 bases are TGTGCCAGAAATAGCGGGACTAGGACCTACGAGCAGCACTTC.

This clonotype was observed a single time. This may come from a read error, since a much larger clone is one base off. This chain uses TRBV11-2 with TRBJ2-3; maybe TRBD1 (5 bases). The CDR3 extends over 17 amino acids. The V end was cut by 8 bases, the J end by 6 bases, with 27 bases between. The germline CDR1 and CDR2 sequences are SGHAT and FQNNGV. In nucleotides, the CDR3 is TGTGCCAGCGGCCCGGCCCCCTGGGGCAAAGGAACGGATACGCAGTATTTT. Protein product: CASGPAPWGKGTDTQYF.

With respect to this clonotype: At one boundary the junction diverges from the germline segment, which might be a read error. J is TRBJ2-1 and V is TRBV11-3; the match to TRBD2 covers 7 bases. CDR1 SGHNT and CDR2 YENEEA come from the germline V gene. The CDR3 consists of 15 residues. For the CDR3, the DNA is TGTGCCAGCAGCCAGGCTGGCGGGAGTAGTAATGAGCAATTCTTC. This translates into CASSQAGGSSNEQFF.

This clonotype has just one count. At one boundary the junction diverges from the germline segment, which might be a read error. This chain uses TRBV30 with TRBJ2-1; 11 bases match TRBD2. The CDR3 totals 15 residues. CDR1 is GTSNPN, CDR2 SVGIG, per germline (reference sequence). The CDR3 is CARRLAGLSCNEQFF. The CDR3 nucleotides read TGTGCCCGGAGACTAGCGGGACTGTCCTGCAATGAGCAGTTCTTC.

To note about this clonotype: It is likely a read error, because the conserved phenylalanine at the end of the CDR3 is missing. The chain recombines TRBV12-3 or TRBV12-4 with TRBJ2-5, with a possible D match to TRBD2 (6 bases). V was clipped by 7 bases and J by 10 bases, with 25 bases between them. The CDR3 is 15 residues long. CDR3 amino acids: CASTTYPGSEEVQYL. DNA for the CDR3: TGTGCCAGCACCACCTACCCCGGGAGCGAAGAGGTCCAGTACCTC.

This clonotype was detected a few times. The V call is TRBV19, the J call TRBJ2-1; weak D call: TRBD1 (6 bases). V was pared by 1 base and J by 5 bases, with 15 bases between. Germline V gives CDR1 LNHDA, CDR2 SQIVND (reference sequence). The CDR3 loop spans 16 amino acids. The CDR3 sequence is CASSIAGAPYHNEQFF. DNA of the CDR3: TGTGCCAGTAGTATAGCAGGGGCCCCGTACCACAATGAGCAGTTCTTC.

This clonotype has ten or more counts. V usage is TRBV11-2 and J usage is TRBJ2-1; weak D call: TRBD1 (7 bases). Germline values: CDR1 SGHAT, CDR2 FQNNGV. Trimming shortened V by 5 bases and J by 0 bases, and 17 bases separated the two germline ends. The CDR3 totals 17 residues. CDR3 residues: CASSRTYRGGSYNEQFF. DNA of the CDR3: TGTGCCAGCAGCCGTACCTACAGGGGAGGCTCCTACAATGAGCAGTTCTTC. Drawing the rest from reference TRBV11-2 and TRBJ2-1, the complete variable domain is EAGVAQSPRYKIIEKRQSVAFWCNPISGHATLYWYQQILGQGPKLLIQFQNNGVVDDSQLPKDRFSAERLKGVDSTLKIQPAKLEDSAVYLCASSRTYRGGSYNEQFFGPGTRLTVL.

This clonotype was seen a single time. This CDR3 fails to terminate in the conserved phenylalanine or tryptophan, so it likely reflects a read error. The genes are TRBV11-2 and TRBJ2-1, with 13 bases matching TRBD2. CDR3 length equals 16 residues. Per the germline V gene, CDR1 is SGHAT and CDR2 is FQNNGV. V was pared by 6 bases and J by 7 bases, with 9 bases of the junction left unmatched. The CDR3 region is CASRVTSGRVGNEQFL. DNA for the CDR3: TGTGCCAGCAGGGTTACTAGCGGGAGGGTCGGTAATGAGCAGTTCTTA.

Turning to this clonotype: The junction differs from germline at one of its ends, possibly a read error. The chain couples TRBV20-1 to TRBJ1-2; D call uncertain. The germline gives CDR1 DFQATT, CDR2 SNEGSKA (reference sequence). The CDR3 is made up of 13 amino acids. This CDR3 is CSARGPSNNGYTF. The CDR3 nucleotides read TGCAGTGCTAGAGGACCGTCTAACAATGGCTACACCTTC.

As to this clonotype: Germline and junction disagree at one end, which may indicate a read error. The chain combines TRBV7-8 with TRBJ2-1; 11 nucleotides align to TRBD2. Germline lookup yields CDR1 SGHVS and CDR2 FQNEAQ. The CDR3 loop spans 15 amino acids. The CDR3: CASSSLLAGVTEQLF. In DNA form, the CDR3 reads TGTGCCAGCAGCTCTCTACTAGCGGGAGTAACTGAGCAGTTGTTC. Using reference TRBV7-8 and TRBJ2-1 for the parts outside the CDR3, the full variable domain is GAGVSQSPRYKVAKRGQDVALRCDPISGHVSLFWYQQALGQGPEFLTYFQNEAQLDKSGLPSDRFFAERPEGSVSTLKIQRTQQEDSAVYLCASSSLLAGVTEQLFGPGTRLTVL.

A note on this clonotype: One junction end does not reproduce the germline sequence, and a read error may be involved. The rearrangement uses TRBV11-2 and TRBJ1-2; D not certain. The germline CDR1 and CDR2 sequences are SGHAT and FQNNGV. The CDR3 runs to 14 residues. The CDR3 sequence is CANSYSQANYGYTF. CDR3 DNA: TGTGCCAACAGCTATTCGCAGGCTAACTATGGCTACACCTTC.

Regarding this clonotype: A clone one base away is much larger, so this may be a read error. This CDR3 is missing its conserved last phenylalanine or tryptophan, likely due to a read error. The chain combines TRBV13 with TRBJ2-2; 10 nucleotides match TRBD1. J gave up 5 bases and V 5 bases, and 8 bases lay outside the gene matches. Germline V gene lookup returns CDR1 PRHDT and CDR2 FYEKMQ (reference sequence). The CDR3 is made up of 16 amino acids. The CDR3 bases are TGTGCCAGCAGCCCGACAGGGGGCTTTAGGACCGGGGAGCTGTTTTGT. It translates to CASSPTGGFRTGELFC.

Of note for this clonotype: The junction departs from germline at one end; a sequencing error may be responsible. V is TRBV29-1 and J is TRBJ1-2; D unclear. Looked up from germline, CDR1 is SQVTM and CDR2 is ANQGSEA. The CDR3 spans 12 residues. CDR3 sequence: CSVVHWGGVYIF. The DNA for the CDR3 is TGCAGTGTTGTCCATTGGGGTGGCGTCTACATCTTC.

Remarks on this clonotype: At one boundary the junction diverges from the germline segment, which might be a read error. The rearrangement links TRBV11-3 to TRBJ2-7, with 7 positions matching TRBD1. This CDR3 comprises 16 residues. Germline V gene sequence: CDR1 SGHNT, CDR2 YENEEA. The CDR3 loop reads CASSRRDSDYSYKQYF. CDR3 bases: TGTGCCAGCAGCCGCCGGGACAGTGATTATTCCTACAAGCAGTACTTC.

This clonotype was recorded at least ten times. The chain carries TRBV11-3 and TRBJ2-5, with unresolved D. CDR3 size: 12 residues. The V gene's germline CDR1 is SGHNT and CDR2 YENEEA. Trimming shortened V by 7 bases and J by 5 bases, and 11 bases separated the two germline ends. The CDR3 is CASIPNGETQYF. DNA of the CDR3: TGTGCCAGCATCCCGAACGGGGAGACCCAGTACTTC.

Points on this clonotype: At one end, the junction sequence differs from germline, possibly due to a read error. The chain is built from TRBV6-5 and TRBJ2-2; 8 bases map to TRBD1. There are 15 residues in the CDR3. The germline V gene has CDR1 MNHEY and CDR2 SVGAGI. The CDR3 DNA is TGTGCCAGCAGTCCGCGGACAGGGTTCACAGTGGAGCTCTTTTTT. This codes for CASSPRTGFTVELFF.

A word on this clonotype: A single base separates this from a much larger clone, so it may be a read error. V gene TRBV12-3 or TRBV12-4 combines with J gene TRBJ2-1; TRBD2 matches at 7 bases. This CDR3 comprises 15 residues. The CDR3: CACSFLAGDSGEQFF. The CDR3 DNA follows: TGTGCCTGCAGTTTTTTGGCGGGAGACTCCGGTGAGCAGTTCTTC.

To note about this clonotype: Given the absence of the conserved phenylalanine or tryptophan at the CDR3 end, a read error is likely. The V gene is TRBV5-6, the J gene TRBJ2-7; no definite D call. The V and J ends lost 4 bases and 9 bases respectively, with 17 bases between them. The CDR3 length is 13 residues. CDR1 and CDR2 (germline): SGHDT, YYEEEE. As DNA, the CDR3 is TGTGCCAGCAGCGACCCGGACGGCCACGCGCAGTACCTC. Translated: CASSDPDGHAQYL.

This clonotype was seen a single time. The rearrangement links TRBV6-6 to TRBJ1-1; D is perhaps TRBD1 (5 bases). The V end was cut by 9 bases, the J end by 0 bases, with 17 bases between. The CDR3 sequence is 15 residues long. From germline, CDR1 is MNHNY and CDR2 SVGAGI (reference sequence). CDR3 nucleotides: TGTGCCAGTAGTACCCTGGACAAATTGAACACTGAAGCTTTCTTT. It yields the protein CASSTLDKLNTEAFF.

This clonotype has just a few counts. The chain employs TRBV29-1 and TRBJ2-1, with 11 bases that match TRBD2. The CDR3 loop spans 18 amino acids. The V gene end was trimmed by 6 bases and the J gene end by 7 bases; junction bases not matched to a gene: 20. Germline-derived CDR1 and CDR2 are SQVTM and ANQGSEA. The CDR3 reads CSVSRLAALAGGRNEQFF. CDR3 coding DNA: TGCAGCGTCTCAAGACTTGCTGCCCTAGCGGGAGGTCGGAATGAGCAGTTCTTC.

In regard to this clonotype: A single base separates this from a much larger clone, so it may be a read error. The rearrangement links TRBV11-2 to TRBJ2-5; D is perhaps TRBD1 or TRBD2 (5 bases each). Germline values: CDR1 SGHAT, CDR2 FQNNGV. CDR3 length equals 15 residues. V was pared by 3 bases and J by 1 base, with 12 bases between. CDR3 in DNA: TGTGCCAGCAGCTTGGAGGCAGGGAGCCAAGAGACCCAGTACTTC. Amino acid sequence: CASSLEAGSQETQYF. The full variable domain, in which reference TRBV11-2 and TRBJ2-5 provide the parts outside the CDR3, is EAGVAQSPRYKIIEKRQSVAFWCNPISGHATLYWYQQILGQGPKLLIQFQNNGVVDDSQLPKDRFSAERLKGVDSTLKIQPAKLEDSAVYLCASSLEAGSQETQYFGPGTRLLVL.

To note about this clonotype: The junction differs from germline at one of its ends, possibly a read error. This chain connects TRBV6-5 to TRBJ2-2; maybe TRBD2 (6 bases). The CDR3 spans 15 residues. The germline CDR1 and CDR2 sequences are MNHEY and SVGAGI. The CDR3 nucleotides read TGTGACAGCAGTCCGCGGACTGGGTTCACCGGGGGGCTGTTTTTT. It translates to CDSSPRTGFTGGLFF.

To note about this clonotype: One end of the junction does not line up with germline, which may come from a read error. The chain links TRBV4-2 to TRBJ2-1; 10 bases fit TRBD2. Looked up from germline, CDR1 is LGHNA and CDR2 is YNFKEQ. The CDR3 contains 17 residues. This chain's CDR3 is CASSHGKGTSVYNEQFF. The DNA for the CDR3 is TGTGCCAGTAGCCACGGCAAAGGGACTAGCGTATACAATGAACAGTTCTTC.

With regard to this clonotype: Likely a read error: the CDR3 ends without its conserved phenylalanine or tryptophan. The V call is TRBV11-2, the J call TRBJ1-1; 8 bases line up with TRBD1. Germline V gene sequence: CDR1 SGHAT, CDR2 FQNNGV. Trimming cost V 5 bases and J 2 bases; bases outside gene matches: 22. The CDR3 covers 20 residues. The CDR3 region has the DNA TGTGCCAGCAGCGCTCGTGACAGGGGCCGCAAGAGGTGGAGTAACACTGAAGCTTTCGTT. This encodes CASSARDRGRKRWSNTEAFV.

A word on this clonotype: The germline gene is not matched at one end of the junction; a read error may be the cause. This chain links TRBV11-3 with TRBJ2-1; the D gene is possibly TRBD2 (6 bases). CDR3 length: 13 residues. From germline, CDR1 is SGHNT and CDR2 YENEEA. The CDR3 here is CVSSLDGSNEQFF. The CDR3 nucleotides are TGTGTCAGCAGTTTAGACGGGAGCAATGAGCAGTTCTTT.

For this clonotype: A much larger clone is a single base away; this may be a read error. The chain joins TRBV2 to TRBJ2-3, with 9 bases fitting TRBD2. V lost 7 bases and J lost 0; bases outside the gene matches: 5. The CDR3 contains 15 residues. Germline V gene sequence: CDR1 SNHLY, CDR2 FYNNEI. For the CDR3, the DNA is TGTGCCAGCACTAGCGGGACGGCGAGCACAGATACGCAGTATTTT. It codes for CASTSGTASTDTQYF.